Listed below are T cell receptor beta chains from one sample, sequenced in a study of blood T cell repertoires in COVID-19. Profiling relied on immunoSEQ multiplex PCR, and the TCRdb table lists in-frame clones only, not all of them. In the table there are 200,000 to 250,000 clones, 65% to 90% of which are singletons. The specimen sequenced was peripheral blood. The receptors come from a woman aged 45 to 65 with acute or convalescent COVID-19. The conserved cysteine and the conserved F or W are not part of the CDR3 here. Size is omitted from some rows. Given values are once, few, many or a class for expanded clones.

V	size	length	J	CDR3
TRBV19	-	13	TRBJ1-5	ASVTQENSNQPQH
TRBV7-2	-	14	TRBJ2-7	ASSIGLAGGQYEQY
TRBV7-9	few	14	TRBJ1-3	ASSAHGLSSGNTIY
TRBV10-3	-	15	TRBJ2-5	AISESGLAGKSETQY
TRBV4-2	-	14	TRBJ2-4	ASSQGLATAKNIQY
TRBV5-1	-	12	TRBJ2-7	ASSLTSGGYEQY
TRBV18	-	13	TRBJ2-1	ASSPGWTEDNEQF
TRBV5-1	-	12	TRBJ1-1	ASSLTRKNTEAF
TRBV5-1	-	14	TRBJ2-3	ASSFIPGGATDTQY
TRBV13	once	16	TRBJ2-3	ASSSLTSGGPSTDTQY
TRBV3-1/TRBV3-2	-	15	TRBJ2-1	ASSQHPGLAGTYEQF
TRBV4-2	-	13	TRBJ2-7	ASSHGTSGSYEQY
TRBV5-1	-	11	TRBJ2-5	ASSLRGMETQY
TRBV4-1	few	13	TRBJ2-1	ASSSWTSRGGEQF
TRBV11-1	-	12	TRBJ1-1	ASSQGTGWTEAF
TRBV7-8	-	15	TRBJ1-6	ASSPRDRSSYNSPLH
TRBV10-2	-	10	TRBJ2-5	ASSQGRETQY
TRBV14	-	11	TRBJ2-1	ASSQFASHEQF
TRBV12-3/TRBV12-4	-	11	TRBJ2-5	ASSPDRTETQY
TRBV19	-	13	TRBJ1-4	ATHRGRSTNEKLF
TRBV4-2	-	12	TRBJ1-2	ASSQDNGGYGYT
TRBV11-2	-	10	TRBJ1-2	ASSPQGYGYT
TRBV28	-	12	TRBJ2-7	ASRTRQGSYEQY
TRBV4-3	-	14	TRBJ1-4	ASSQETVATNEKLF
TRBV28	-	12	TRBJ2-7	ASSPGDLSYEQY
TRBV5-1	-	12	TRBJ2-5	ASSMGQGEETQY
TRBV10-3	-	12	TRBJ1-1	AISGGERNTEAF
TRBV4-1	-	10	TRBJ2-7	ASSLTGGEQY
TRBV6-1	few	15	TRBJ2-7	ASSENHVGTLFDEQY